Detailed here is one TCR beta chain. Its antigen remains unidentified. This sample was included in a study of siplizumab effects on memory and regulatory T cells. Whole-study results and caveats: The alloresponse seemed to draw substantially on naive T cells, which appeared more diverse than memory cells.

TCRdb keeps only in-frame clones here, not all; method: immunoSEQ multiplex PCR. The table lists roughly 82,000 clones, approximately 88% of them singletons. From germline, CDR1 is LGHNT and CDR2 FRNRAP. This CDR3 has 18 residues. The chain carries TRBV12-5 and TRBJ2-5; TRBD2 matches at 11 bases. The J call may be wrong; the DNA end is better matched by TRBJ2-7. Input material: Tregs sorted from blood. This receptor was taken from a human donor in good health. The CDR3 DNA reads TGTGCTAGTGGTTTAGGGCTAGCGGGGGGTACCTTCTCCTACGAGCAGTACTTC. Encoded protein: CASGLGLAGGTFSYEQYF.